A selection of T cell receptor beta chains follows, all from one sample in a study of cytomegalovirus exposure and HLA in healthy donors. TCRdb's table, derived via immunoSEQ multiplex PCR, lists solely in-frame clones and lacks some. The sample has 35,000 to 50,000 clones, roughly nine tenths seen once. Sequenced: PBMCs. The origin of the receptors is a man in his late teens or twenties in good health and CMV-seronegative. CDR3s include the opening cysteine and the closing phenylalanine or tryptophan. D genes are given only for firm matches. Not every row has a clone size; where given, it reads once, few, many or a size class.

>.|TRBV6-1|TRBD1|TRBJ2-2
TGTGCCAGCAGTGAGTTGAGGGGGCGGAAAACCGGGGAGCTGTTTTTT
CASSELRGRKTGELFF
>.|TRBV7-3|.|TRBJ2-6
TGTGCCAGCAGCTTAACGAGGGCGAGCTCTGGGGCCAACGTCCTGACTTTC
CASSLTRASSGANVLTF
>.|TRBV13|.|TRBJ1-1
TGTGCCAGCAGGCACTACAGGAGGGCGGGCACTGAAGCTTTCTTT
CASRHYRRAGTEAFF
>.|TRBV6-4|TRBD2|TRBJ2-3
TGTGCCAGCAGTGAGGGACTAGCCACAGATACGCAGTATTTT
CASSEGLATDTQYF
>.|TRBV7-3|.|TRBJ1-5
TGTGCCAGCAGCGCCACAGGAATTGGTCAGCCCCAGCATTTT
CASSATGIGQPQHF
>.|TRBV27|TRBD2|TRBJ2-7
TGTGCCAGCAGCCCGTGGGACGGGAGGGACGAGCAGTACTTC
CASSPWDGRDEQYF
>.|TRBV5-1|TRBD2|TRBJ2-5
TGCGCCAGCAGCTTGGCCCGGGGACTAGCGGCGGAAGAGACCCAGTACTTC
CASSLARGLAAEETQYF
>.|TRBV19|TRBD1|TRBJ1-4
TGTGCCAGTAGTCCGGAGGGACAGCGGAATGAAAAACTGTTTTTT
CASSPEGQRNEKLFF
>.|TRBV9|TRBD2|TRBJ2-5
TGTGCCAGCAGCCCCCGGGGGGACTCAGAGACCCAGTACTTC
CASSPRGDSETQYF
>.|TRBV18|TRBD1|TRBJ1-6
TGTGCCAGCCGCCTGGGGACAGGGGATAATTCACCCCTCCACTTT
CASRLGTGDNSPLHF
>.|TRBV28|.|TRBJ1-6
TGTGCCAGCAGTTTCGTTCTCATCAGTAATTCACCCCTCCACTTT
CASSFVLISNSPLHF
>.|TRBV2|TRBD1|TRBJ1-2
TGTGCCAGCAGTTCGGACAGGGGCCAGGCGTTTAACTATGGCTACACCTTC
CASSSDRGQAFNYGYTF
>.|TRBV6-1|.|TRBJ2-5
TGTGCCAGCAGCCGAGGGTTCCAAGAGACCCAGTACTTC
CASSRGFQETQYF
>.|TRBV2|.|TRBJ1-5
TGTGCCAGCAGTTATGACAAAACTAGCAATCAGCCCCAGCATTTT
CASSYDKTSNQPQHF
>.|TRBV18|TRBD2|TRBJ2-1
TGTGCCAGCTCACCACGGGGGACTAGCGGGGGTCTAGCCTCCAATGAGCAGTTCTTC
CASSPRGTSGGLASNEQFF
>.|TRBV5-4|TRBD2|TRBJ2-3
TGTGCCAGCAGTCGTAGCGGGGGGGCGCGGGATACGCAGTATTTT
CASSRSGGARDTQYF
>.|TRBV21-1|.|TRBJ2-5
TGTGCCAGGGGGGCTCAAGAGACCCAGTACTTC
CARGAQETQYF
>.|TRBV12-5|.|TRBJ2-6
TGTGCTAGTGGTTTGGAAAGGGGGGGAGCTGGGGCCAACGTCCTGACTTTC
CASGLERGGAGANVLTF
>.|TRBV10-3|TRBD2|TRBJ2-7
TGTGCCATCAGTGCCTCGGGGGGGATGAGCCACGAGCAGTACTTC
CAISASGGMSHEQYF
>.|TRBV21-1|.|TRBJ2-2
TGTGCCAGCAGCAAACCGGGGGGACTTTGCACCGGGGAGCTGTTTTTT
CASSKPGGLCTGELFF
>.|TRBV4-1|TRBD1|TRBJ2-2
TGCGCCAGCAGCCAAGGACTTCTGGACAGGGTGCACGGGGAGCTGTTTTTT
CASSQGLLDRVHGELFF
>.|TRBV19|TRBD2|TRBJ2-1
TGTGCCAGTAGTCACTTTAGCGGGAGGGGGCTCAATGAGCAGTTCTTC
CASSHFSGRGLNEQFF
>.|TRBV27|.|TRBJ2-3
TGTGCCAGCAGTTCCCCGGCTAGCTCGGGGCAGTATTTT
CASSSPASSGQYF
>.|TRBV28|TRBD1|TRBJ2-7
TGTGCCAGCAGCTTCCCGCCATCGACAGGGGGCATCGAGCAGTACTTC
CASSFPPSTGGIEQYF
>once|TRBV7-2|.|TRBJ2-4
TGTGCCAGCGCCCGAAAGGGGGAGTATGGCAAAAACATTCAGTACTTC
CASARKGEYGKNIQYF
>.|TRBV9|.|TRBJ2-2
TGTGCCAGCAGCGTAGAACCACAGAGCACCGGGGAGCTGTTTTTT
CASSVEPQSTGELFF
>.|TRBV6-6|.|TRBJ1-1
TGTGCCAGCAGTTACTACGGAGGCCCGAACACTGAAGCTTTCTTT
CASSYYGGPNTEAFF
>once|TRBV21-1|.|TRBJ1-3
TGTGCCAGCAGCAAAGGGGGGGGCAGGAATGGAAACACCATATATTTT
CASSKGGGRNGNTIYF
>once|TRBV13|.|TRBJ2-7
TGTGCCAGCAGCTTAGGTCGGACTCATTCAACCTACGAGCAGTACTTC
CASSLGRTHSTYEQYF
>.|TRBV9|TRBD1|TRBJ1-3
TGTGCCAGCAGCACTCTGGACAGGCACCTCTCTGGAAACACCATATATTTT
CASSTLDRHLSGNTIYF
>.|TRBV5-4|.|TRBJ2-2
TGTGCCAGCAGCTTGGATCTTGCGACGAACACCGGGGAGCTGTTTTTT
CASSLDLATNTGELFF
>.|TRBV10-3|.|TRBJ2-1
TGTGCCATCACCTCTAGCGCCGATAACAATGAGCAGTTCTTC
CAITSSADNNEQFF
>.|TRBV15|TRBD2|TRBJ2-2
TGTGCCACCAGCAGATCCGGACCAGCGGGAACGAACACCGGGGAGCTGTTTTTT
CATSRSGPAGTNTGELFF
>.|TRBV4-3|.|TRBJ2-7
TGCGCCAGCAGCCCTGCTGAAGGCGGACTACGGGAGCAGTACTTC
CASSPAEGGLREQYF
>.|TRBV5-1|TRBD1|TRBJ1-1
TGCGCCAGCAGCTCACAGGGGGCTGGCACTGAAGCTTTCTTT
CASSSQGAGTEAFF
>once|TRBV7-2|.|TRBJ2-7
TGTGCCAGCAGCTTAGGTGGTAGCGGAAACTACGAGCAGTACTTC
CASSLGGSGNYEQYF
>.|TRBV7-2|.|TRBJ1-1
TGTGCCAGCAGCTTAGGTAGACATTCTCTAAACACTGAAGCTTTCTTT
CASSLGRHSLNTEAFF
>.|TRBV14|TRBD1|TRBJ1-1
TGTGCCAGCAGCCCCAGGGGGAAGGGATGGGGCACTGAAGCTTTCTTT
CASSPRGKGWGTEAFF
>few|TRBV2|.|TRBJ1-2
TGTGCCAGCAGAGGGGATCTCTATGGCTACACCTTC
CASRGDLYGYTF
>.|TRBV23-1|.|TRBJ1-4
TGCGCCAGCAGGACCCCAGGGGAAAAACTGTTTTTT
CASRTPGEKLFF
>.|TRBV6-5|TRBD1|TRBJ1-2
TGTGCCAGCAGCTATCGCGCCAGGGGGGATGGCTACACCTTC
CASSYRARGDGYTF
>once|TRBV11-1|.|TRBJ2-1
TGTGCCAGCAGCTTAGGGGGGGTAAGGTACAATGAGCAGTTCTTC
CASSLGGVRYNEQFF
>.|TRBV5-1|.|TRBJ2-3
TGCGCCAGCAGCTTAAGGACAGAAAGCACAGATACGCAGTATTTT
CASSLRTESTDTQYF
>few|TRBV7-3|.|TRBJ2-2
TGTGCCAGCAGCTTAAACGGGAACACCGGGGAGCTGTTTTTT
CASSLNGNTGELFF
>.|TRBV15|TRBD2|TRBJ2-3
TGTGCCACCAGCGGCCTAGCGGGAGCATCAGATACGCAGTATTTT
CATSGLAGASDTQYF